This entry is about one T cell receptor beta chain. Its cognate antigen is unknown. The CDR3 sequence is 14 residues long. The V end lost 3 bases, the J end lost 4 bases, and 10 bases lay between the germline ends. Germline-derived CDR1 and CDR2 are SGHVS and FNYEAQ. 13 Jbeta primers and 60 Vbeta primers were used for the PCR. Sequencing was performed with immunoSEQ multiplex PCR; in TCRdb, only in-frame clones are kept and a portion is missing. The sample carries 100,000 to 150,000 clones, over 80% recorded once. These data originate in a study of cytomegalovirus exposure and HLA in healthy donors. At collection, donors were nominally healthy, but unrecorded immune exposures were probable. Study-level results: Excluded were some V segments that proved indistinguishable, including TRBV6-2 and TRBV6-3. In all likelihood, a cluster of highly shared sequence variants was a sequencing artifact.

This sequence joins TRBV7-6 and TRBJ2-1; weak D call: TRBD2 (5 bases). The sequencing sample was made of PBMCs. This clonotype originated in a man younger than 35 in good health and CMV-seropositive. CDR3 sequence (DNA): TGTGCCAGCAGCTTTGACTACTATTACAATGAGCAGTTCTTC. Translated, it gives CASSFDYYYNEQFF.